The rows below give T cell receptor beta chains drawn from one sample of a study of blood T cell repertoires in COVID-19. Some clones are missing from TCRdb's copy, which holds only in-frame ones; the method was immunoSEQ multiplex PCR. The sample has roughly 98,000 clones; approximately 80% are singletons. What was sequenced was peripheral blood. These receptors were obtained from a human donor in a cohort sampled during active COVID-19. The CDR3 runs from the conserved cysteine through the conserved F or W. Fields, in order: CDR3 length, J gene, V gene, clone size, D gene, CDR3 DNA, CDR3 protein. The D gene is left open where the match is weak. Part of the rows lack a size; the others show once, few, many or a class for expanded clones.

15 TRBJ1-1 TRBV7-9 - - TGTGCCAGCAGCTCCTACAGGGCCCCGGACACTGAAGCTTTCTTT CASSSYRAPDTEAFF
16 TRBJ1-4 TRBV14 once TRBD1 TGTGCCAGCAGCCCGGGCCGACAGGGTATGAGTGAAAAACTGTTTTTT CASSPGRQGMSEKLFF
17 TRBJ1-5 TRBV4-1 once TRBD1 TGCGCCAGCAGCCAAGGCAGGGGGCAAAGGGGGAATCAGCCCCAGCATTTT CASSQGRGQRGNQPQHF
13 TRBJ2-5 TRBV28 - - TGTGCCAGCAGTTATCCAACGGTTGGGACCCAGTACTTC CASSYPTVGTQYF
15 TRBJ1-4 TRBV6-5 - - TGTGCCAGCAGTTACTCGATGAGCGGTGGGGAAAAACTGTTTTTT CASSYSMSGGEKLFF
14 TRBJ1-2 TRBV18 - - TGTGCCAGCTCACCACTTCAGGGGAACTATGGCTACACCTTC CASSPLQGNYGYTF
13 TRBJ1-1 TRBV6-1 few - TGTGCCAGCAGTGAGGGGAGGATCACTGAAGCTTTCTTT CASSEGRITEAFF
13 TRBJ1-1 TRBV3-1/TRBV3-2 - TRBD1 TGTGCCAGCAGCCGAGGGGGCCGGACTGAAGCTTTCTTT CASSRGGRTEAFF
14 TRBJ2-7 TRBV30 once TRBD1 TGTGCCTGGAGTGGTGGACAGGGTTTTCACGAGCAGTACTTC CAWSGGQGFHEQYF
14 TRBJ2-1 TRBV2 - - TGTGCCAGCAGTGCGGAGGGGCCCCGGGATGAGCAGTTCTTC CASSAEGPRDEQFF
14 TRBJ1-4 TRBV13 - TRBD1 TGTGCCAGCAGCGGACAGGGGGCTGTGGAAAAACTGTTTTTT CASSGQGAVEKLFF
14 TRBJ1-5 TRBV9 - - TGTGCCAGCAGCCGCGGACAGCCCAATCAGCCCCAGCATTTT CASSRGQPNQPQHF
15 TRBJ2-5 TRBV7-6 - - TGTGCCAGCAGCCCAAAAGAAGCAGGGGAAGAGACCCAGTACTTC CASSPKEAGEETQYF
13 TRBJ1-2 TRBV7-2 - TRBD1 TGTGCCAGCAGCCAAGGACAGGACTATGGCTACACCTTC CASSQGQDYGYTF
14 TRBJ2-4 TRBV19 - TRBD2 TGTGCCAGTAGTAGGGGAGGGATGATCAACATTCAGTACTTC CASSRGGMINIQYF
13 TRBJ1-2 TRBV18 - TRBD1 TGTGCCAGCTCTCCTTGGGACAGCTATGGCTACACCTTC CASSPWDSYGYTF
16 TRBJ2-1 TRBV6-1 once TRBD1 TGTGCCAGCAGTGAACATTACAGGGGGCAGGACAATGAGCAGTTCTTC CASSEHYRGQDNEQFF
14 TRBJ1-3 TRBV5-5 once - TGTGCCAGCAGCTTATCCAGCTCTGGAAACACCATATATTTT CASSLSSSGNTIYF
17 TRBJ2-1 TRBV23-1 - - TGCGCCAGCAGTCAAGTCGATTGGCAGTGGCGGTACAATGAGCAGTTCTTC CASSQVDWQWRYNEQFF
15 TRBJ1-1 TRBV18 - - TGTGCCAGCTCATTTGCGACAGACATGAACACTGAAGCTTTCTTT CASSFATDMNTEAFF
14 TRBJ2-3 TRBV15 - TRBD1 TGTGCCACCAGTCTCCAGACGACAGGGGATACGCAGTATTTT CATSLQTTGDTQYF
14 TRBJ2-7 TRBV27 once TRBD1 TGTGCCAGCAGCTCCACAGGGGCCCCCTACGAGCAGTACTTC CASSSTGAPYEQYF
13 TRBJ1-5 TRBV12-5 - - TGTGCTAGTGGTTTTGGGGGAGGGCAGCCCCAGCATTTT CASGFGGGQPQHF
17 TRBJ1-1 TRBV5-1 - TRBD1 TGCGCCAGCAGCTTGAACAGGGGGCGGGAAAGGAACACTGAAGCTTTCTTT CASSLNRGRERNTEAFF
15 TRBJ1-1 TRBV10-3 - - TGTGCCATCAGTGAACAGGCGGGACCGAACACTGAAGCTTTCTTT CAISEQAGPNTEAFF
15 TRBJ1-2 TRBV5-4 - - TGTGCCACCTCTGTAGTTGTAGGGAGGGAGAGGGGCTACACCTTC CATSVVVGRERGYTF
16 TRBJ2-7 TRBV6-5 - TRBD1 TGTGCCAGCAGTTACCCGGAGACAGGGATCTCCTACGAGCAGTACTTC CASSYPETGISYEQYF
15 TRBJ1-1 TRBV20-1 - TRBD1 TGCAGTGCTCGTGGGCAGGGGGAGCCGAGGGCTGAAGCTTTCTTT CSARGQGEPRAEAFF
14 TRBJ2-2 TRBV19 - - TGTGCCAGTAGAAAGCGGCGGAACACCGGGGAGCTGTTTTTT CASRKRRNTGELFF
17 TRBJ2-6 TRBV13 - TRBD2 TGTGCCAGCAGCTTAGCGGGGGGGGCCTCTGGGGCCAACGTCCTGACTTTC CASSLAGGASGANVLTF
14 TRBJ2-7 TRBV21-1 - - TGTGCCAGCAGCAATTACAGGGGCGACAACGAGCAGTACTTC CASSNYRGDNEQYF
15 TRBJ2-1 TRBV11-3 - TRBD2 TGTGCCAGCAGCTACTTAGCGGGGCTTTACAATGAGCAGTTCTTC CASSYLAGLYNEQFF
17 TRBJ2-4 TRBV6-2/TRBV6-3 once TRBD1 TGTGCCAGCAGCCCTCACCAGGGACAGGGCCCCAAAAACATTCAGTACTTC CASSPHQGQGPKNIQYF
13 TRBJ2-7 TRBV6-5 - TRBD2 TGTGCCAGCAGCGGGAGGGGTAAATACGAGCAGTACTTC CASSGRGKYEQYF
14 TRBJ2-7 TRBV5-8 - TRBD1 TGTGCCAGCAGAAAAGGCCAGGGGGCCGACGAGCAGTACTTC CASRKGQGADEQYF
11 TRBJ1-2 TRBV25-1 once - TGTGCCAGCAGCGCTCAGGGTGGCTACACCTTC CASSAQGGYTF